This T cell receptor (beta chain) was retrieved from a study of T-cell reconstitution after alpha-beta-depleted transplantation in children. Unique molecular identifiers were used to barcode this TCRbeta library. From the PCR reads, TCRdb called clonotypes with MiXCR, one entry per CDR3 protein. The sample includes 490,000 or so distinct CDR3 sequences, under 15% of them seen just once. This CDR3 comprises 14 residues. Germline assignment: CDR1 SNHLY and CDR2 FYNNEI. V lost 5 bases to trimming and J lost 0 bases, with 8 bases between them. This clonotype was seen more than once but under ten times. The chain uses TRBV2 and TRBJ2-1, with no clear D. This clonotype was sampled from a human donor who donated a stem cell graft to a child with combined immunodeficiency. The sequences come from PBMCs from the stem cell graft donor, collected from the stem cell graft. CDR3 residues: CASSLGRSYNEQFF. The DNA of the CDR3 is TGTGCCAGCAGTCTCGGACGCTCCTACAATGAGCAGTTCTTC.